This TCR beta chain is from a study of cytomegalovirus exposure and HLA in healthy donors. Whole-study results and caveats: In a later analysis, HLA-C alleles had the fewest associated TCRs, DRB1 alleles the most. A later analysis showed HLA-associated TCR beta chains outstripping equally common others in clonal expansion.

In the PCR, 60 Vbeta and 13 Jbeta primers were used. Profiled with immunoSEQ multiplex PCR; TCRdb holds only in-frame clones, not every one. The data hold just under 95,000 clones, with about three quarters observed a single time. A remark on this clone: What it recognizes is unknown.

The germline V and J ends were trimmed by 0 bases and 10 bases, with 10 bases remaining between them. The length of the CDR3 is 13 residues. Germline assignment: CDR1 MNHNS and CDR2 SASEGT. V is TRBV6-1 and J is TRBJ1-5; D unclear. The sequenced sample was PBMCs. This TCR was recovered from a man aged 45-65 years in good health and CMV-seropositive. The CDR3 loop reads CASSEAGVFPQHF. CDR3 sequence (DNA): TGTGCCAGCAGTGAAGCGGGAGTTTTCCCCCAGCATTTT.